This T cell receptor beta chain comes out of a study of T cells after yellow fever vaccination. TCRdb reprocessed the 5' RACE reads via MiXCR and lists one record per CDR3 protein. The sample includes 300,000 to 350,000 distinct CDR3 sequences, 4% to 5.5% of them seen just once. This clonotype originated in a man between 18 and 29 years old who received the YFV17D yellow fever vaccine. The sequenced sample was PBMCs, obtained 15 days after the yellow fever booster vaccination.

As DNA, the CDR3 is TGTGCCAGCAGCTTATTCAACAGGGGAACCGGGGAGCTGTTTTTT. Translating gives CASSLFNRGTGELFF. The chain carries TRBV11-1 and TRBJ2-2; 7 bases line up with TRBD1. In germline, CDR1 is SGHAT, CDR2 FQDESV (reference sequence). CDR3 length: 15 amino acids. V lost 2 bases, J lost 5 bases, and 5 bases stayed unmatched.